The sequence of this T cell receptor beta chain was determined in a study of blood T cell repertoires in COVID-19. Across the whole study: Both acute and convalescent COVID-19 samples were obtained from the United States, Italy and Spain.

This study enrolled people aged about 18 to 90 from around 26 US geographic areas. Allocation to cohorts depended on clinical history reported by the participants. Source study methods: Estimation of nucleated cell counts relied on the amplification of reference gene primers. The method was immunoSEQ multiplex PCR; TCRdb's version includes in-frame clones alone and lacks a portion of them. The DNA was the basis for D and trimming; V, J and clone size are from that table. Among 250,000 or so clones listed, approximately 88% were seen once. The sequenced material came from PBMCs or T cells enriched from blood (not recorded which). The TCR comes from a woman in her thirties or forties with acute COVID-19.

As DNA, the CDR3 is TGTGCCAGCAGCGCCCGGCCAGGGGCGTCGATAATTCAGCCCCAGCATTTT. It yields the protein CASSARPGASIIQPQHF. The J gene is TRBJ1-5, the V gene TRBV7-8; D perhaps matches TRBD1 (6 bases). Trimming stripped 5 bases from V and 6 bases from J, with 23 bases between. Germline CDR1 SGHVS, CDR2 FQNEAQ. This CDR3 is 17 amino acids long. Full variable domain (outside the CDR3, taken from reference TRBV7-8 and TRBJ1-5): GAGVSQSPRYKVAKRGQDVALRCDPISGHVSLFWYQQALGQGPEFLTYFQNEAQLDKSGLPSDRFFAERPEGSVSTLKIQRTQQEDSAVYLCASSARPGASIIQPQHFGDGTRLSIL.